Below are 32 T cell receptor beta chains sequenced from a single sample in a study of T cell responses to AZD1222 COVID-19 vaccine. Only in-frame clones appear in the TCRdb table, and some are missing; sequencing was by immunoSEQ multiplex PCR. Of more than 100,000 clones in the sample, 75% to 90% were seen once. Here the sequenced sample was peripheral blood, taken on day 0 of AZD1222 vaccination. The receptors originated from an adult in good health.

The V call is TRBV5-5, the J call TRBJ1-1; tentatively, D is TRBD1 (5 bases). The germline gives CDR1 SGHKS, CDR2 YYEKEE (reference sequence). Trimming removed 3 bases at V and 1 base at J, with 10 bases between. The CDR3 runs to 14 residues. The CDR3 region is CASSYEGQNTEAFF. CDR3 bases: TGTGCCAGCAGCTACGAGGGGCAGAACACTGAAGCTTTCTTT.

The chain employs TRBV28 and TRBJ2-3; D remains unclear. The germline CDR1 and CDR2 sequences are MDHEN and SYDVKM. Trimming took 5 bases from V and 2 from J, leaving 23 bases between them. The CDR3 runs to 18 residues. Here the CDR3 reads CASSPLALRSSNTDTQYF. In DNA form, the CDR3 reads TGTGCCAGCAGTCCCCTTGCATTGCGAAGCAGTAACACAGATACGCAGTATTTT. Variable domain in full (rest from reference TRBV28 and TRBJ2-3): DVKVTQSSRYLVKRTGEKVFLECVQDMDHENMFWYRQDPGLGLRLIYFSYDVKMKEKGDIPEGYSVSREKKERFSLILESASTNQTSMYLCASSPLALRSSNTDTQYFGPGTRLTVL.

This clone has more than one count but fewer than ten. The chain combines TRBV14 with TRBJ2-2; no firm D call. V was cut by 8 bases and J by 4 bases, with 8 bases left in between. This CDR3 is built from 12 residues. CDR1 and CDR2 from the germline V gene are SGHDN and FVKESK. CDR3 residues: CASLQFTGELFF. CDR3 nucleotide sequence: TGTGCCAGCCTACAATTCACCGGGGAGCTGTTTTTT.

The gene calls are TRBV27 and TRBJ1-2; D may be TRBD1 (5 bases). This CDR3 has 14 residues. Germline CDR1 reads MNHEY; CDR2 reads SMNVEV (reference sequence). Trimming took off 6 bases at V and 2 bases at J, with 13 bases between the two ends. The CDR3 region is CASSPRQLNYGYTF. The DNA of the CDR3 is TGTGCCAGCAGCCCCCGACAGTTAAACTATGGCTACACCTTC.

The chain is built from TRBV2 and TRBJ1-4, with D unresolved. The V gene's germline CDR1 is SNHLY and CDR2 FYNNEI. Trimming removed 8 bases at V and 8 bases at J, with 6 bases between. The CDR3 runs to 10 residues. The CDR3 protein is CASLGEKLFF. The DNA for the CDR3 is TGTGCCAGCTTGGGAGAAAAACTGTTTTTT.

The rearrangement uses TRBV19 and TRBJ1-1, with D unresolved. The CDR3 is made up of 14 amino acids. V lost 5 bases to trimming and J lost 0 bases, with 10 bases between them. CDR1 is LNHDA, CDR2 SQIVND, per germline (reference sequence). Here the CDR3 reads CASSPDAVNTEAFF. In DNA, the CDR3 is TGTGCCAGTAGTCCGGACGCAGTGAACACTGAAGCTTTCTTT.

This chain connects TRBV30 to TRBJ1-1; D gene unclear. Germline-derived CDR1 and CDR2 are GTSNPN and SVGIG (reference sequence). Trimming shortened V by 3 bases and J by 7 bases, and 12 bases separated the two germline ends. CDR3 length: 12 residues. The CDR3 is CAWSLTVGEAFF. The CDR3 coding sequence is TGTGCCTGGAGCTTAACCGTGGGTGAAGCTTTCTTT.

V is TRBV7-2 and J is TRBJ1-5; D is ambiguous. The CDR3 extends over 13 amino acids. Germline V gene lookup returns CDR1 SGHTA and CDR2 FQGNSA. Trimming shortened V by 1 base and J by 7 bases, and 8 bases separated the two germline ends. The CDR3 nucleotides read TGTGCCAGCAGCTTAGATGGGAAGCAGCCCCAGCATTTT. Encoded protein: CASSLDGKQPQHF.

The chain couples TRBV10-3 to TRBJ1-5; D is undetermined. V was clipped by 0 bases and J by 4 bases, with 4 bases between them. CDR3 size: 13 residues. Germline assignment: CDR1 ENHRY and CDR2 SYGVKD. Here the CDR3 DNA reads TGTGCCATCAGTGAGTCTCCTAATCAGCCCCAGCATTTT. Translating gives CAISESPNQPQHF.

The V gene is TRBV6-1, the J gene TRBJ2-5; 7 nucleotides line up with TRBD2. The CDR3 length is 13 residues. Looked up from germline, CDR1 is MNHNS and CDR2 is SASEGT. V lost 0 bases and J lost 9; bases outside the gene matches: 4. The CDR3 region has the DNA TGTGCCAGCAGTGAAGCGGGACTACCGGCCCAGTACTTC. Amino acids: CASSEAGLPAQYF.

This sequence joins TRBV7-2 and TRBJ2-2; 8 bases agree with TRBD2. There are 15 residues in the CDR3. V lost 2 bases and J lost 6; bases outside the gene matches: 5. Germline V CDR1 and CDR2: SGHTA, FQGNSA. The CDR3 DNA reads TGTGCCAGCAGCTTATCAAGCGGGGGAGCCGGGGAGCTGTTTTTT. Translating it yields CASSLSSGGAGELFF.

The chain uses TRBV30 and TRBJ2-2; no reliable D call. The CDR3 runs to 13 residues. Germline V gene lookup returns CDR1 GTSNPN and CDR2 SVGIG (reference sequence). V was shortened by 5 bases and J by 0 bases, with 7 bases between the two germline ends. For the CDR3, the DNA is TGTGCCTGGCGTGCCCCGAACACCGGGGAGCTGTTTTTT. Its translation: CAWRAPNTGELFF.

The rearrangement uses TRBV9 and TRBJ2-2; 12 nucleotides align to TRBD2. This CDR3 is 16 amino acids long. Germline values: CDR1 SGDLS, CDR2 YYNGEE. The V gene end was trimmed by 3 bases and the J gene end by 9 bases; junction bases not matched to a gene: 9. CDR3 sequence (DNA): TGTGCCAGCAGCGGACCTACTAGCGGGGGGCGCAGGGAGCTGTTTTTT. Amino acids: CASSGPTSGGRRELFF.

The V call is TRBV5-1, the J call TRBJ2-2; weak D call: TRBD1 (5 bases). This CDR3 spans 17 amino acids. The ends were cut back, 6 bases at V and 0 bases at J, with 18 bases in the middle. Per germline, CDR1 SGHRS and CDR2 YFSETQ. CDR3 sequence: CASTFMGQNANTGELFF. In nucleotides, the CDR3 is TGCGCCAGCACCTTCATGGGGCAGAACGCGAACACCGGGGAGCTGTTTTTT.

J is TRBJ2-7 and V is TRBV12-3 or TRBV12-4, with D tentatively TRBD2 (5 bases). The CDR3 loop spans 13 amino acids. The V and J ends lost 7 bases and 6 bases respectively, with 16 bases between them. CDR3 sequence: CASTLGLAGEQYF. DNA for the CDR3: TGTGCCAGCACCCTTGGGTTGGCGGGCGAGCAGTACTTC.

The chain carries TRBV10-2 and TRBJ1-1, with 7 bases matching TRBD1. This CDR3 contains 14 residues. Trimming cost V 6 bases and J 4 bases; bases outside gene matches: 8. CDR1 and CDR2 from the germline V gene are WSHSY and SAAADI. The CDR3: CASRDYRGSTEAFF. CDR3 bases: TGCGCCAGCAGGGATTACAGGGGTAGCACTGAAGCTTTCTTT.

The chain employs TRBV10-3 and TRBJ1-1; D remains unclear. The CDR3 is made up of 13 amino acids. V lost 6 bases and J lost 3, with 11 bases in between. Germline assignment: CDR1 ENHRY and CDR2 SYGVKD. CDR3 coding DNA: TGTGCCATCAGCCGTCAGGAGGACACTGAAGCTTTCTTT. This sequence encodes CAISRQEDTEAFF.

The chain links TRBV7-2 to TRBJ1-5, with D tentatively TRBD1 (5 bases). This CDR3 comprises 15 residues. With 1 base removed from V and 0 bases from J, the gap between germline ends came to 7 bases. Germline V gene sequence: CDR1 SGHTA, CDR2 FQGNSA. CDR3 amino acids: CASSLGQGSNQPQHF. In DNA form, the CDR3 reads TGTGCCAGCAGCTTAGGTCAGGGTAGCAATCAGCCCCAGCATTTT.

The genes are TRBV9 and TRBJ2-5, with D perhaps matching TRBD2 (5 bases). Trimming removed 4 bases at V and 9 bases at J, with 16 bases between. The CDR3 has 13 amino acids. Germline loops: CDR1 SGDLS, CDR2 YYNGEE. CDR3 sequence (DNA): TGTGCCAGCAGCCCTTCAGGACCCGGGGCCCAGTACTTC. Protein sequence: CASSPSGPGAQYF. The full variable domain, with the rest looked up from reference TRBV9 and TRBJ2-5, is DSGVTQTPKHLITATGQRVTLRCSPRSGDLSVYWYQQSLDQGLQFLIQYYNGEERAKGNILERFSAQQFPDLHSELNLSSLELGDSALYFCASSPSGPGAQYFGPGTRLLVL.

The V gene is TRBV28, the J gene TRBJ2-7; the D is unclear. This CDR3 spans 13 amino acids. V lost 2 bases and J lost 2, with 7 bases in between. Germline assignment: CDR1 MDHEN and CDR2 SYDVKM. In DNA, the CDR3 is TGTGCCAGCAGTTTACCGGCCGCCTACGAGCAGTACTTC. Amino acid sequence: CASSLPAAYEQYF.

The chain has TRBV9 and TRBJ2-1, with 8 bases aligning to TRBD2. The CDR3 consists of 16 residues. V was pared by 0 bases and J by 4 bases, with 6 bases of the junction left unmatched. Germline assignment: CDR1 SGDLS and CDR2 YYNGEE. The CDR3 DNA reads as TGTGCCAGCAGCGTAGGTGCCGGGGGGGGTTACAATGAGCAGTTCTTC. Protein: CASSVGAGGGYNEQFF.

The rearrangement joins TRBV7-3 to TRBJ2-3, with 11 bases identical to TRBD2. The germline V gene encodes CDR1 SGHTA and CDR2 FQGTGA. CDR3 length: 17 residues. V was pared by 1 base and J by 2 bases, with 5 bases of the junction left unmatched. The CDR3 DNA sequence: TGTGCCAGCAGCTTAATTAGCGGGGGGGGACCCACAGATACGCAGTATTTT. It yields the protein CASSLISGGGPTDTQYF.

The chain has TRBV27 and TRBJ1-4; D is ambiguous. Germline V lookup: CDR1 MNHEY, CDR2 SMNVEV (reference sequence). The CDR3 length is 14 residues. V shed 3 bases and J shed 2 bases, with 7 bases lying between them. The DNA for the CDR3 is TGTGCCAGCAGTTTGTCGGGGACTAATGAAAAACTGTTTTTT. Residues: CASSLSGTNEKLFF.

CDR3 loop: CASSVNGRVGELFF. CDR3 DNA: TGTGCCAGCAGCGTAAACGGACGGGTCGGGGAGCTGTTTTTT. The chain is built from TRBV3-1 (or the pseudogene TRBV3-2) and TRBJ2-2; D call uncertain. The CDR3 totals 14 residues. Per the germline V gene, CDR1 is LGHDT and CDR2 is YNNKEL (reference sequence). Trimming took 5 bases from V and 7 from J, leaving 14 bases between them.

The chain carries TRBV24-1 and TRBJ2-3; 9 positions agree with TRBD2. The CDR3 runs to 16 residues. V lost 5 bases, J lost 3 bases, and 8 bases stayed unmatched. CDR1 KGHDR and CDR2 SFDVKD come from the germline V gene. CDR3 in DNA: TGTGCCACCAGTGGGCCGCGGGGGGGACGGACAGATACGCAGTATTTT. Its protein is CATSGPRGGRTDTQYF.

This chain joins TRBV6-6 and TRBJ2-5; 7 nucleotides align to TRBD2. This CDR3 spans 15 amino acids. In germline, CDR1 is MNHNY, CDR2 SVGAGI (reference sequence). The trim removed 4 bases at V and 6 bases at J, leaving 11 bases unmatched. The CDR3 is CASSSLASGWQTQYF. The CDR3 DNA sequence: TGTGCCAGCAGTTCCCTGGCTAGCGGTTGGCAGACCCAGTACTTC.

J is TRBJ1-6 and V is TRBV30, with 7 positions matching TRBD1. There are 14 residues in the CDR3. Germline CDR1 is GTSNPN and CDR2 is SVGIG (reference sequence). The ends lost 1 base at V and 10 bases at J; junction bases unmatched: 7. CDR3 sequence (DNA): TGTGCCTGGAGTGGACAGGGTCTTTCGTCACCCCTCCACTTT. It is translated as CAWSGQGLSSPLHF.

V gene TRBV29-1 combines with J gene TRBJ2-1, with 10 bases identical to TRBD1. CDR1 SQVTM and CDR2 ANQGSEA come from the germline V gene. With V trimmed by 5 bases and J by 8 bases, 12 bases remained unmatched. This CDR3 spans 15 amino acids. The CDR3: CSVWGSGTGVDEQFF. In nucleotides, the CDR3 is TGCAGCGTTTGGGGATCCGGGACAGGGGTCGATGAGCAGTTCTTC.

The chain recombines TRBV11-3 with TRBJ2-5; 14 positions match TRBD2. J gave up 3 bases and V 5 bases, and 8 bases lay outside the gene matches. This CDR3 has 17 residues. Germline loops: CDR1 SGHNT, CDR2 YENEEA. The CDR3 reads CASSARTSGGRKETQYF. CDR3 DNA: TGTGCCAGCAGCGCCCGGACTAGCGGGGGGAGGAAAGAGACCCAGTACTTC.

The chain employs TRBV3-1 (or the pseudogene TRBV3-2) and TRBJ2-5; D could derive from TRBD1 or TRBD2 (5 bases each). The CDR3 runs to 15 residues. The V and J ends lost 0 bases and 4 bases respectively, with 12 bases between them. From germline, CDR1 is LGHDT and CDR2 YNNKEL (reference sequence). The CDR3 loop reads CASSQDRWGRETQYF. Written as DNA, the CDR3 is TGTGCCAGCAGCCAAGATCGGTGGGGGAGAGAGACCCAGTACTTC.

The chain links TRBV6-5 to TRBJ2-1; 10 nucleotides align to TRBD2. Germline values: CDR1 MNHEY, CDR2 SVGAGI. This CDR3 contains 14 residues. J was trimmed by 7 bases and V by 6 bases; bases with no gene match: 6. The CDR3: CASSNSGGLNEQFF. The CDR3 region has the DNA TGTGCCAGCAGCAATAGCGGGGGGCTGAATGAGCAGTTCTTC.

The rearrangement joins TRBV7-9 to TRBJ1-1, with D possibly matching TRBD1 (5 bases). The V gene lost 1 base and the J gene lost 3 bases, with 15 bases spanning the gap. CDR3 length equals 16 residues. The V gene's germline CDR1 is SEHNR and CDR2 FQNEAQ (reference sequence). CDR3 sequence (DNA): TGTGCCAGCAGCTTAGTCAGGGCGCTCGGGGACACTGAAGCTTTCTTT. It encodes CASSLVRALGDTEAFF.